Sequencing of this T cell receptor (beta chain) was carried out in a study of blood T cell repertoires in COVID-19. Across the whole study: Sites in the United States, Italy and Spain provided acute and convalescent COVID-19 samples. In each case, the material was cDNA or gDNA derived from T cells, B-cell-depleted T cells, or PBMCs.

The V and J ends lost 0 bases and 5 bases respectively, with 13 bases between them. This CDR3 region has 16 residues. Germline CDR1 SGHDN, CDR2 FVKESK. Per the original data handling: Reference gene primer amplification yielded estimated nucleated cell counts. The assay was immunoSEQ multiplex PCR, and TCRdb's table has in-frame clones only and misses some. That table is the source of V, J and clone size, and D and trimming were worked out from the DNA. The table shows tens of thousands of clones, with 81% occurring only once. The chain carries TRBV14 and TRBJ2-2; possible D gene TRBD1, 6 bases. This TCR was sampled from a woman aged 60 to 75 with acute or convalescent COVID-19. The sample was peripheral blood. CDR3 loop: CASSQDFQRGTGELFF. In DNA, the CDR3 is TGTGCCAGCAGCCAAGATTTCCAGAGGGGGACCGGGGAGCTGTTTTTT.